One T cell receptor (beta chain) is described in this entry. This record belongs to a study of blood T cell repertoires in COVID-19. Study-wide background: Acute and convalescent COVID-19 specimens originated in the United States, Italy and Spain. Sources were T cells, B-cell-depleted T cells, or PBMCs; the material itself was cDNA or gDNA.

Original methodology: Cell counts per sample came from amplifying reference gene primers. The method was immunoSEQ multiplex PCR; TCRdb's version includes in-frame clones alone and lacks a portion of them. For V, J and clone size, that table is used; D and trimming come from the DNA. This sample has hundreds of thousands of clones, with approximately 80% found just once. The sample comprised peripheral blood. The receptor's source is a woman in her sixties or seventies with acute or convalescent COVID-19.

The CDR3 loop reads CASSVRETQYF. The CDR3 DNA follows: TGCGCCAGCAGCGTTCGGGAGACCCAGTACTTC. J is TRBJ2-5 and V is TRBV5-1; D unclear. The CDR3 has 11 residues. Between the trimmed V and J ends, which lost 4 bases and 5 bases, there was a span of 6 bases. Germline assignment: CDR1 SGHRS and CDR2 YFSETQ.